This T cell receptor beta chain was captured by sequencing in a study of blood T cell repertoires in COVID-19. As for the study in general: Some COVID-19 samples were acute and others convalescent; all came from the United States, Italy and Spain. PBMCs, B-cell-depleted T cells, or T cells were the source of the cDNA or gDNA that made up the material.

In the authors' methods: Nucleated cell counts were estimated from reference gene primer amplification. Clones were sequenced by immunoSEQ multiplex PCR, and TCRdb holds only the in-frame ones, with some missing. Clone size and V and J calls were adopted from that table, with D and trimming inferred from the DNA. The repertoire holds about 160,000 clones, with approximately 88% as singletons. V was clipped by 5 bases and J by 4 bases; unmatched bases: 7. Germline loops: CDR1 SGHTA, CDR2 FQGNSA. The CDR3 contains 16 residues. This TCR was recovered from a woman aged 60-75 years with acute or convalescent COVID-19. The chain carries TRBV7-2 and TRBJ2-2; 10 bases match TRBD1. Source material: peripheral blood. The chain's CDR3 is CASSEGTGAGTGELFF. The CDR3 DNA is TGTGCCAGCAGCGAAGGGACAGGGGCTGGCACCGGGGAGCTGTTTTTT.